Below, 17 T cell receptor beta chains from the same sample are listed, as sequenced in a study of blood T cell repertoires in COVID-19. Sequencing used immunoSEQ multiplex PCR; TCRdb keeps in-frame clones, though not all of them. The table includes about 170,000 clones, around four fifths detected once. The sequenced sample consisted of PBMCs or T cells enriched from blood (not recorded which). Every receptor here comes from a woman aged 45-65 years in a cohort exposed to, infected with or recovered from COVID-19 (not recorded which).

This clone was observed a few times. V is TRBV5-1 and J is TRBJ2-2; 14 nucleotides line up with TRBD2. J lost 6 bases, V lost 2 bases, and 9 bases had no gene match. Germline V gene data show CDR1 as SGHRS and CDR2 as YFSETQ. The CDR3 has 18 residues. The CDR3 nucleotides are TGCGCCAGCAGCTTCGGGACTAGCGGGAGTCTATCTCCCGGGGAGCTGTTTTTT. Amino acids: CASSFGTSGSLSPGELFF.

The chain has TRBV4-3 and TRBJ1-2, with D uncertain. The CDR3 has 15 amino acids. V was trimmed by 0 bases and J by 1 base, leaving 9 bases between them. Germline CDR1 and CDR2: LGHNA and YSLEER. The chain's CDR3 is CASSQEIAGNYGYTF. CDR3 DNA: TGCGCCAGCAGCCAAGAAATTGCCGGTAACTATGGCTACACCTTC.

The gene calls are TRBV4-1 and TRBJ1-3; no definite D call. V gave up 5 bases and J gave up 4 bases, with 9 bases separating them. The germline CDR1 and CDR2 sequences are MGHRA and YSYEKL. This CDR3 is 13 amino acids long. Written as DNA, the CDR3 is TGCGCCAGCAGCAGCGACCTAGGAAACACCATATATTTT. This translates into CASSSDLGNTIYF.

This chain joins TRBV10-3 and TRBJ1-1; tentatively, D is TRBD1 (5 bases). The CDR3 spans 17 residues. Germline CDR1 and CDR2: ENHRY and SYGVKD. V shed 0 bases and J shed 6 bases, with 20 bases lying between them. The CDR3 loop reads CAISESRAGLKFAEAFF. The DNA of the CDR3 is TGTGCCATCAGTGAGTCTCGGGCAGGGCTGAAATTCGCTGAAGCTTTCTTT.

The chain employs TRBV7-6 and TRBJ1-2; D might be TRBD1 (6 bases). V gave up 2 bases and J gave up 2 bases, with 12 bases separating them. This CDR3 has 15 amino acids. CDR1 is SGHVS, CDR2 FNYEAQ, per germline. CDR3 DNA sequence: TGTGCCAGCAGCTTATTCCCTACAGGGAACTATGGCTACACCTTC. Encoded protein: CASSLFPTGNYGYTF.

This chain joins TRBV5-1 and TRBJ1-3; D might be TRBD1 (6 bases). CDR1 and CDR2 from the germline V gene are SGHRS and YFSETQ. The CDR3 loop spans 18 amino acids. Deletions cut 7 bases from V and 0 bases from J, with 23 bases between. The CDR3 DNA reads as TGCGCCAGCTCGGACAGCCGGAACCTGGGGCTCTCTGGAAACACCATATATTTT. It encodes CASSDSRNLGLSGNTIYF. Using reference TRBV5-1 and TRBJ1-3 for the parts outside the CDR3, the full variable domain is KAGVTQTPRYLIKTRGQQVTLSCSPISGHRSVSWYQQTPGQGLQFLFEYFSETQRNKGNFPGRFSGRQFSNSRSEMNVSTLELGDSALYLCASSDSRNLGLSGNTIYFGEGSWLTVV.

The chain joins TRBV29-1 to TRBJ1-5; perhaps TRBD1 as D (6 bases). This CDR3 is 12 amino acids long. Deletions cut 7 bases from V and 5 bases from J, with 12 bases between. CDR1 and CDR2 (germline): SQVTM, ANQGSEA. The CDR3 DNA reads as TGCAGCGCGGGACAATTGGATCAGCCCCAGCATTTT. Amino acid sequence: CSAGQLDQPQHF.

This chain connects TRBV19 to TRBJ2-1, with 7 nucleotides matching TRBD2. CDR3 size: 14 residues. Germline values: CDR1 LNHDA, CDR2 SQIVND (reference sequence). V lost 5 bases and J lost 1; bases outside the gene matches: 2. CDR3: CASSGLGSYNEQFF. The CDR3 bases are TGTGCCAGTAGTGGACTAGGGTCCTACAATGAGCAGTTCTTC.

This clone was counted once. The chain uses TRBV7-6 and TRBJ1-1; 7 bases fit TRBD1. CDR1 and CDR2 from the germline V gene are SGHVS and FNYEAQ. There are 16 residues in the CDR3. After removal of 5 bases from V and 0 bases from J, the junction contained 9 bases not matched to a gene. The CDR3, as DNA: TGTGCCAGCAGCCCCACGGCTGACAGGGTGAACACTGAAGCTTTCTTT. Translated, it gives CASSPTADRVNTEAFF. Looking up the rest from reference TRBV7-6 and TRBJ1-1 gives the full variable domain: GAGVSQSPRYKVTKRGQDVALRCDPISGHVSLYWYRQALGQGPEFLTYFNYEAQQDKSGLPNDRFSAERPEGSISTLTIQRTEQRDSAMYRCASSPTADRVNTEAFFGQGTRLTVV.

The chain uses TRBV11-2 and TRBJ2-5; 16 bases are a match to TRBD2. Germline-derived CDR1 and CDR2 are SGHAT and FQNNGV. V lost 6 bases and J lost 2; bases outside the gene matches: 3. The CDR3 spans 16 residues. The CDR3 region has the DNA TGTGCCAGCAGGGGACTAGCGGGGGGGATTCAAGAGACCCAGTACTTC. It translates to CASRGLAGGIQETQYF.

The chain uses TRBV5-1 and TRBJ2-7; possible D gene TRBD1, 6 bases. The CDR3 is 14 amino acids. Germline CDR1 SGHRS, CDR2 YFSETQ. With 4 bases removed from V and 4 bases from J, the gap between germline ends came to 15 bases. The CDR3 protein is CASSGTSGEYEQYF. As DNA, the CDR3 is TGCGCCAGCAGCGGAACTTCAGGGGAATACGAGCAGTACTTC.

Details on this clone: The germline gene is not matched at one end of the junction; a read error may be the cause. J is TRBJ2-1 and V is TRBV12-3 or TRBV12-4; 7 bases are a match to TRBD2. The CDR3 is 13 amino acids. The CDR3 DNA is TGTGCCAGCAGCATGGGAGGGGAACCTCGTCCAGTCTTC. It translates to CASSMGGEPRPVF.

CDR3 DNA sequence: TGTGCCAGCAGTGGGGGAGGGAGCCTCTACGAGCAGTACTTC. Translation: CASSGGGSLYEQYF. The chain is built from TRBV2 and TRBJ2-7; 7 positions agree with TRBD2. V was pared by 4 bases and J by 3 bases, with 6 bases of the junction left unmatched. The CDR3 contains 14 residues. Germline values: CDR1 SNHLY, CDR2 FYNNEI.

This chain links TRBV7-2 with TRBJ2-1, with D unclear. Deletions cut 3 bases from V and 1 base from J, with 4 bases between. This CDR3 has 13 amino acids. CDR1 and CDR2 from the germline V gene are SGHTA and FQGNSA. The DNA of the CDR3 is TGTGCCAGCAGCTTGAGTTCCTACAATGAGCAGTTCTTC. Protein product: CASSLSSYNEQFF. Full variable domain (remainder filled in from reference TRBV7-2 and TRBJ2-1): GAGVSQSPSNKVTEKGKDVELRCDPISGHTALYWYRQSLGQGLEFLIYFQGNSAPDKSGLPSDRFSAERTGGSVSTLTIQRTQQEDSAVYLCASSLSSYNEQFFGPGTRLTVL.

The chain's CDR3 is CASSGADEQFF. CDR3 nucleotide sequence: TGTGCCAGCTCAGGGGCGGATGAGCAGTTCTTC. The chain carries TRBV5-4 and TRBJ2-1, with TRBD1 as a possible D gene (6 bases). Trimming took 7 bases from V and 8 from J, leaving 10 bases between them. The CDR3 has 11 amino acids. Germline assignment: CDR1 SGHNT and CDR2 YYREEE (reference sequence).

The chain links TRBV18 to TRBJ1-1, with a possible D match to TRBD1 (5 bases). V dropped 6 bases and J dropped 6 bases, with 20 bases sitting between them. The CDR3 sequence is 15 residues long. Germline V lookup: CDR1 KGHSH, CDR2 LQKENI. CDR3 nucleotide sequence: TGTGCCAGCTCTCTCGACCTTCAACTCAGGGCTGAAGCTTTCTTT. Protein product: CASSLDLQLRAEAFF.

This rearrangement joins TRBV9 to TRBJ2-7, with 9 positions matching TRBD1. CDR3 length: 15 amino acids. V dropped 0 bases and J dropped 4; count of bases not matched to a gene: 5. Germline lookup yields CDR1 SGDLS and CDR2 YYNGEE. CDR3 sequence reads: CASSVGGGQGYEQYF. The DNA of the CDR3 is TGTGCCAGCAGCGTAGGTGGGGGACAGGGTTACGAGCAGTACTTC.